The 31 T cell receptor beta chains reported below all come from one sample, sequenced in a study of identical twins. TCRdb recomputed calls from the 5' RACE reads with MiXCR, one row per CDR3 protein. The sample holds just over 500,000 distinct CDR3 sequences, 22% seen once. These same data were also listed under a study on T cells expressing NK-cell markers.

What was sequenced was CD4+ T cells sorted from blood. The source is a woman aged 18-29 years in good health.

This clonotype was seen once. The chain links TRBV6-2 or TRBV6-3 to TRBJ2-2; tentatively, D is TRBD2 (6 bases). Germline loops: CDR1 MNHEY, CDR2 SVGEGT. V lost 7 bases and J lost 6, with 12 bases in between. The CDR3 runs 13 residues. CDR3 in amino acids: CASILGGSGELFF. CDR3 nucleotide sequence: TGTGCCAGCATCCTTGGGGGGTCCGGGGAGCTGTTTTTT.

The chain links TRBV12-3 or TRBV12-4 to TRBJ2-3, with D possibly being TRBD2 (5 bases). Trimming removed 10 bases from V and 2 bases from J, with 19 bases in between. The CDR3 has 15 amino acids. The CDR3 bases are TGTGCCACGAGGACTGCAGATTCGTTCACAGATACGCAGTATTTT. Translation gives CATRTADSFTDTQYF.

The sample holds many counts of this clonotype. This chain uses TRBV20-1 with TRBJ2-7; D remains ambiguous. This CDR3 has 11 residues. Germline V gene sequence: CDR1 DFQATT, CDR2 SNEGSKA (reference sequence). CDR3 coding DNA: TGCAGGGTTGAGAACCGCTACGAGCAGTACTTC. The encoded protein is CRVENRYEQYF.

V and J are TRBV20-1 and TRBJ2-1, with 7 bases aligning to TRBD2. This CDR3 has 15 amino acids. V was pared by 6 bases and J by 9 bases, with 17 bases of the junction left unmatched. Germline assignment: CDR1 DFQATT and CDR2 SNEGSKA (reference sequence). CDR3 nucleotides: TGCAGTGCCAACTTACACGGACTAGGATCTGGTGAGCAGTTCTTC. Protein sequence: CSANLHGLGSGEQFF.

This chain connects TRBV12-3 or TRBV12-4 to TRBJ2-5; TRBD1 is a possible D gene (6 bases). Trimming removed 1 base at V and 2 bases at J, with 14 bases between. The length of the CDR3 is 16 residues. As DNA, the CDR3 is TGTGCCAGCAGTTTAGATCGTGGGGGCTCTCAAGAGACCCAGTACTTC. Amino acid sequence: CASSLDRGGSQETQYF.

This chain connects TRBV9 to TRBJ2-3; 9 nucleotides align to TRBD1. Germline V gene sequence: CDR1 SGDLS, CDR2 YYNGEE. Trimming took 4 bases from V and 6 from J; bases not matched to a gene: 9. The CDR3 is 15 residues long. CDR3 residues: CASSPLGQGTDTQYF. DNA for the CDR3: TGTGCCAGCAGCCCGCTCGGACAGGGGACGGATACGCAGTATTTT.

This clonotype came up a few times. The chain combines TRBV20-1 with TRBJ1-1; 10 bases align to TRBD1. This CDR3 spans 16 amino acids. After removal of 2 bases from V and 2 bases from J, the junction contained 8 bases not matched to a gene. Germline CDR1 reads DFQATT; CDR2 reads SNEGSKA (reference sequence). In DNA form, the CDR3 reads TGCAGTGCTAGATCGGGGGACAGGGGCCCCAACACTGAAGCTTTCTTT. It specifies CSARSGDRGPNTEAFF.

At least ten counts were recorded for this clonotype. This chain connects TRBV12-3 or TRBV12-4 to TRBJ2-1; D gene unclear. V lost 1 base and J 0 bases, leaving 7 bases between the germline ends. CDR3 length equals 15 residues. CDR3 in amino acids: CASSLVESSYNEQFF. CDR3 DNA: TGTGCCAGCAGTTTAGTGGAGAGCTCCTACAATGAGCAGTTCTTC.

In this sample, this clonotype turned up a few times. The rearrangement joins TRBV5-1 to TRBJ2-5; no reliable D call. The ends were cut back, 1 base at V and 0 bases at J, with 7 bases in the middle. CDR1 is SGHRS and CDR2 is YFSETQ in the germline V gene. This CDR3 contains 14 residues. The CDR3 nucleotides are TGCGCCAGCAGCTTGTTGGGGAACCAAGAGACCCAGTACTTC. Its protein is CASSLLGNQETQYF.

V and J are TRBV27 and TRBJ1-2; D perhaps matches TRBD1 (5 bases). From germline, CDR1 is MNHEY and CDR2 SMNVEV (reference sequence). The CDR3 spans 15 residues. V was pared by 3 bases and J by 2 bases, with 13 bases between. The CDR3 here is CASSFSRALNYGYTF. The CDR3 region has the DNA TGTGCCAGCAGTTTCTCCAGGGCGCTAAACTATGGCTACACCTTC.

V and J are TRBV3-1 and TRBJ2-1, with 7 positions matching TRBD2. With 10 bases clipped from V and 7 bases from J, the junction kept 16 bases outside the gene matches. The CDR3 runs 15 residues. Germline lookup yields CDR1 LGHDT and CDR2 YNNKEL (reference sequence). The DNA of the CDR3 is TGTGCCACCTGCTACCTCGCGGGAGAGGGGAATGAGCAGTTCTTC. It yields the protein CATCYLAGEGNEQFF.

This clonotype was found a few times. The rearrangement joins TRBV20-1 to TRBJ2-3, with a weak D call TRBD2 (6 bases). Trimming cost V 6 bases and J 0 bases, with 16 bases left between them. CDR1 and CDR2 (germline): DFQATT, SNEGSKA (reference sequence). The CDR3 covers 15 residues. CDR3 coding DNA: TGCAGTGCCGCTCCCCCAGCGGGCAGCACAGATACGCAGTATTTT. Protein sequence: CSAAPPAGSTDTQYF.

This clonotype was counted between two and nine times. The rearrangement uses TRBV20-1 and TRBJ2-1; a possible D gene is TRBD2 (5 bases). Germline V lookup: CDR1 DFQATT, CDR2 SNEGSKA (reference sequence). The CDR3 length is 15 residues. V gave up 6 bases and J gave up 5 bases, with 20 bases separating them. The CDR3 coding sequence is TGCAGTGCCACTAACCGGGATCGGAACGACAATGAGCAGTTCTTC. Encoded protein: CSATNRDRNDNEQFF.

This clonotype was detected ten times or more. This chain links TRBV12-3 or TRBV12-4 with TRBJ1-1, with D tentatively TRBD1 (5 bases). CDR3 length equals 14 residues. The V gene lost 3 bases and the J gene lost 4 bases, with 12 bases spanning the gap. The CDR3 sequence is CASSFPGAGTEAFF. In DNA, the CDR3 is TGTGCCAGCAGTTTTCCTGGGGCGGGCACTGAAGCTTTCTTT.

The table lists this clonotype with a few counts. The V call is TRBV10-3, the J call TRBJ1-1; 11 bases fit TRBD1. This CDR3 is built from 13 residues. The trim removed 10 bases at V and 6 bases at J, leaving 7 bases unmatched. CDR1 and CDR2 (germline): ENHRY, SYGVKD. The CDR3 spells CATIGQGAPEAFF. The CDR3 DNA reads TGTGCCACCATCGGACAGGGGGCGCCTGAAGCTTTCTTT.

Only a few counts were recorded for this clonotype. V gene TRBV4-2 combines with J gene TRBJ1-1, with 8 positions matching TRBD1. Trimming at V came to 4 bases and at J to 3 bases, leaving 7 bases not matched to a gene. Germline V lookup: CDR1 LGHNA, CDR2 YNFKEQ. This CDR3 contains 15 residues. This CDR3 is CASSPLGQAYTEAFF. For the CDR3, the DNA is TGTGCCAGCAGCCCCTTGGGACAGGCTTACACTGAAGCTTTCTTT.

This clonotype was picked up a small number of times. The V call is TRBV10-3, the J call TRBJ2-1, with 10 nucleotides matching TRBD2. The CDR3 has 15 amino acids. After removal of 6 bases from V and 5 bases from J, the junction contained 7 bases not matched to a gene. Germline CDR1 and CDR2: ENHRY and SYGVKD. The CDR3 loop reads CAIRQTSGDHNEQFF. The CDR3 nucleotides read TGTGCCATCAGACAAACTAGCGGGGACCACAATGAGCAGTTCTTC.

The chain combines TRBV6-1 with TRBJ2-2; 12 bases fit TRBD2. The CDR3 spans 15 residues. After removal of 4 bases from V and 5 bases from J, the junction contained 2 bases not matched to a gene. CDR1 is MNHNS, CDR2 SASEGT, per germline. This CDR3 is CASSGLAGVTGELFF. In DNA, the CDR3 is TGTGCCAGCAGTGGACTAGCGGGAGTTACCGGGGAGCTGTTTTTT.

In this sample, this clonotype turned up a few times. The DNA of the CDR3 is TGCAGTGCTAGAGAGGCAGGCGGGAGGGCCCGAAACGAGCAGTACTTC. Translated, it gives CSAREAGGRARNEQYF. The gene calls are TRBV20-1 and TRBJ2-7; 9 nucleotides match TRBD2. Germline CDR1 is DFQATT and CDR2 is SNEGSKA (reference sequence). The CDR3 has 16 residues. The junction had 11 bases not matched to a gene; V was cut back by 0 bases and J by 5 bases.

The CDR3 spells CASSLPATKEQFF. The DNA for the CDR3 is TGTGCCAGCAGCTTACCAGCGACCAAAGAGCAGTTCTTC. The chain employs TRBV7-2 and TRBJ2-1; no reliable D call. The CDR3 runs to 13 residues. Looked up from germline, CDR1 is SGHTA and CDR2 is FQGNSA. V was shortened by 2 bases and J by 10 bases, with 12 bases between the two germline ends.

J is TRBJ2-5 and V is TRBV18; maybe TRBD1 (6 bases). The germline V gene has CDR1 KGHSH and CDR2 LQKENI. Between the trimmed V and J ends, which lost 2 bases and 5 bases, there was a span of 21 bases. The CDR3 totals 17 residues. CDR3 residues: CASSPFPRTDQVETQYF. The CDR3 coding sequence is TGTGCCAGCTCACCATTCCCCCGGACAGATCAGGTGGAGACCCAGTACTTC.

This clonotype was counted between two and nine times. The chain employs TRBV7-9 and TRBJ2-1, with a possible D match to TRBD1 (6 bases). With 5 bases removed from V and 7 bases from J, the gap between germline ends came to 18 bases. This CDR3 region has 15 residues. Per germline, CDR1 SEHNR and CDR2 FQNEAQ (reference sequence). The CDR3 bases are TGTGCCAGCAGCGATACCTATGCAGGGGCTAATGAGCAGTTCTTC. This encodes CASSDTYAGANEQFF.

This clonotype was counted a few times. The chain links TRBV13 to TRBJ1-2; weak D call: TRBD1 (5 bases). V lost 5 bases, J lost 2 bases, and 15 bases lay in between. Germline V gives CDR1 PRHDT, CDR2 FYEKMQ (reference sequence). The CDR3 is 15 amino acids. The CDR3 bases are TGTGCCAGCAGCGTCACCGGGACGGTCAACTATGGCTACACCTTC. Translation: CASSVTGTVNYGYTF. The full variable domain, rest sourced from reference TRBV13 and TRBJ1-2, is AAGVIQSPRHLIKEKRETATLKCYPIPRHDTVYWYQQGPGQDPQFLISFYEKMQSDKGSIPDRFSAQQFSDYHSELNMSSLELGDSALYFCASSVTGTVNYGYTFGSGTRLTVV.

CDR3 DNA sequence: TGTGCCAGCAGCTCACCGAAAGGCACTGAAGCTTTCTTT. Its translation: CASSSPKGTEAFF. This sequence joins TRBV5-4 and TRBJ1-1, with no clear D. The germline gives CDR1 SGHNT, CDR2 YYREEE (reference sequence). This CDR3 has 13 amino acids. V was shortened by 3 bases and J by 4 bases, with 10 bases between the two germline ends. Together with reference TRBV5-4 and TRBJ1-1, the CDR3 gives the full variable domain: ETGVTQSPTHLIKTRGQQVTLRCSSQSGHNTVSWYQQALGQGPQFIFQYYREEENGRGNFPPRFSGLQFPNYSSELNVNALELDDSALYLCASSSPKGTEAFFGQGTRLTVV.

The chain employs TRBV20-1 and TRBJ1-1, with 8 positions matching TRBD1. Germline V CDR1 and CDR2: DFQATT, SNEGSKA (reference sequence). The CDR3 is 13 residues long. Losses at the gene ends were 5 bases for V and 1 base for J; bases not matched to a gene: 3. The CDR3 bases are TGCAGTGCTGACAGGGGCACGAACACTGAAGCTTTCTTT. Translating gives CSADRGTNTEAFF.

This clonotype was detected a few times. The V call is TRBV6-1, the J call TRBJ2-3, with 10 bases lining up with TRBD1. The CDR3 has 15 residues. The junction had 5 bases not matched to a gene; V was cut back by 6 bases and J by 2 bases. Germline V gives CDR1 MNHNS, CDR2 SASEGT. CDR3 loop: CASRTGQGSTDTQYF. In nucleotides, the CDR3 is TGTGCCAGCAGAACGGGACAGGGGTCCACAGATACGCAGTATTTT.

This chain connects TRBV20-1 to TRBJ2-7; 8 nucleotides agree with TRBD1. The length of the CDR3 is 12 residues. Germline assignment: CDR1 DFQATT and CDR2 SNEGSKA (reference sequence). After removal of 7 bases from V and 6 bases from J, the junction contained 8 bases not matched to a gene. Here the CDR3 DNA reads TGCAGTGTTACGGACAGGGCGGGCGAGCAGTACTTC. Translating gives CSVTDRAGEQYF.

This clonotype was seen a handful of times. The chain joins TRBV6-2 or TRBV6-3 to TRBJ2-5, with TRBD1 matching 9 bases. The J segment lost 5 bases and the V segment lost 6 bases, leaving 10 bases of the junction unmatched. The CDR3 extends over 15 amino acids. CDR1 is MNHEY, CDR2 SVGEGT, per germline. The CDR3 spells CASSRPGQGTETQYF. The CDR3 DNA follows: TGTGCCAGCAGCCGCCCTGGACAGGGGACGGAGACCCAGTACTTC.

In regard to this clonotype: A read error may produce the germline difference seen at one junction end. The chain couples TRBV5-1 to TRBJ1-1; D might be TRBD1 (5 bases). This CDR3 region has 14 residues. From germline, CDR1 is SGHRS and CDR2 YFSETQ. The DNA for the CDR3 is TGCGCCAGCAGATTGGGGGACGGCAACACTGAAGCTTTCTTT. Translated, it gives CASRLGDGNTEAFF.

Only a few counts were recorded for this clonotype. The rearrangement joins TRBV3-1 to TRBJ2-7; D is uncertain. The CDR3 contains 13 residues. CDR1 and CDR2 from the germline V gene are LGHDT and YNNKEL (reference sequence). Trimming stripped 0 bases from V and 3 bases from J, with 6 bases between. CDR3 in DNA: TGTGCCAGCAGCCAAGAACGGGTCTACGAGCAGTACTTC. Protein: CASSQERVYEQYF.

This clonotype was recorded many times. V and J are TRBV6-1 and TRBJ1-3, with D possibly being TRBD1 (6 bases). Germline V gives CDR1 MNHNS, CDR2 SASEGT. V dropped 6 bases and J dropped 1 base, with 16 bases sitting between them. This CDR3 has 16 residues. This CDR3 reads CASRLISTGSGNTIYF. CDR3 nucleotides: TGTGCCAGCAGACTGATATCGACAGGATCTGGAAACACCATATATTTT.